These T cell receptor beta chains were read from a single sample in a study of T-cell reconstitution after alpha-beta-depleted transplantation in children. TCRdb fed the PCR reads into MiXCR, producing one record per CDR3 protein. The table includes about 300,000 distinct CDR3 sequences, roughly 8.2% detected once. The input for sequencing was peripheral blood, taken 360 days after TCRalphabeta/CD19-depleted stem cell transplant. The receptors were sampled from a female patient under 10 years old who had a stem cell transplant for Fanconi anemia, so the T cells may come from the graft donor. CDR3s include the opening cysteine and the closing phenylalanine or tryptophan. D genes are given only for firm matches. The size entry is marked missing in some rows and otherwise reads once, few, many or a size class.

v_call	clone_size	d_call	j_call	cdr3_nt	cdr3_aa
TRBV2	many	TRBD1	TRBJ1-1	TGTGCCAGCAGGGGGACAGGAAGTACTGAAGCTTTCTTT	CASRGTGSTEAFF
TRBV6-5	.	.	TRBJ2-7	TGTGCCAGCAGTTATTCGGGGACCTACGAGCAGTACTTC	CASSYSGTYEQYF
TRBV27	many	.	TRBJ2-3	TGTGCCAGCAGTTTCCCCGGTTTGGGCGGCCCAGATACGCAGTATTTT	CASSFPGLGGPDTQYF
TRBV27	many	TRBD2	TRBJ2-7	TGTGCCAGCAGTTTCCGACCCCCAGCGGGAGGGGTGCTCTACGAGCAGTACTTC	CASSFRPPAGGVLYEQYF
TRBV6-6	few	.	TRBJ2-5	TGTGCCAGCAGTTACTCGAGTGAGACCCAGTACTTC	CASSYSSETQYF
TRBV9	many	.	TRBJ1-5	TGTGCCAGCGGCTTAGGGGATCAGCCCCAGCATTTT	CASGLGDQPQHF
TRBV5-1	many	.	TRBJ1-2	TGCGCCAGCAGCGTGCGGGGGGACTATGGCTACACCTTC	CASSVRGDYGYTF
TRBV7-3	many	TRBD2	TRBJ2-1	TGTGCCAGCAGGGACATCTCTAGCGGGAGGTTGAATGAGCAGTTCTTC	CASRDISSGRLNEQFF
TRBV4-3	.	.	TRBJ1-2	TGCGCCAGCAGCCAAGCGGCCGGCCAGGGCTATGGCTACACCTTC	CASSQAAGQGYGYTF
TRBV7-2	many	.	TRBJ1-1	TGTGCCAGCAGCTTAGAAAACCACACTGAAGCTTTCTTT	CASSLENHTEAFF
TRBV12-3/TRBV12-4	many	.	TRBJ2-7	TGTGCCAGCAGTTTCCGGGGGCTCGAGCAGTACTTC	CASSFRGLEQYF
TRBV24-1	many	.	TRBJ2-1	TGTGCCACCAGTGACCCGGGACGTTCGAATGAGCAGTTCTTC	CATSDPGRSNEQFF
TRBV9	many	.	TRBJ1-2	TGTGCCAGCAGCGTAGTTCCAGGCCCACCCTACACCTTC	CASSVVPGPPYTF
TRBV25-1	few	TRBD1	TRBJ1-5	TGTGCCTCCCGGGGGACAGGCGCAGGGCAGCCCCAGCATTTT	CASRGTGAGQPQHF
TRBV6-2/TRBV6-3	many	.	TRBJ2-7	TGTGCCAGCAGTTACGGTAGGCAGAACGAGCAGTACTTC	CASSYGRQNEQYF
TRBV28	many	TRBD1	TRBJ2-5	TGTGCCAGCAGTTTTTGGCGAACAGGGGGCGCGAGGGCTGGAGAGACCCAGTACTTC	CASSFWRTGGARAGETQYF
TRBV7-2	.	.	TRBJ1-1	TGTGCCAGCAGCTCCGGGGCCGTGGGAGCTTTCTTT	CASSSGAVGAFF
TRBV29-1	many	.	TRBJ2-5	TGCAGCGTCGAGGGGAACAGAGAGACCCAGTACTTC	CSVEGNRETQYF
TRBV5-1	many	TRBD1	TRBJ2-5	TGCGCCAGCAGCTTGGATCGCTCGACAGGGACGGAGACCCAGTACTTC	CASSLDRSTGTETQYF
TRBV11-1	.	TRBD1	TRBJ1-4	TGTGCCAGCAGCCGGATGGACAGGGGCGGTTACACTAATGAAAAACTGTTTTTT	CASSRMDRGGYTNEKLFF
TRBV14	.	TRBD2	TRBJ2-3	TGTGCCAGCAGCCACAACCCGACTAGCTGGCCCACAGATACGCAGTATTTT	CASSHNPTSWPTDTQYF
TRBV12-3/TRBV12-4	many	TRBD1	TRBJ2-1	TGTGCCAGCAGGAAGACAGGGGATGAGCAGTTCTTC	CASRKTGDEQFF
TRBV2	few	TRBD1	TRBJ2-4	TGTGCCAGCAGTGGCAGACAGGGGGCTGACATTCAGTACTTC	CASSGRQGADIQYF
TRBV20-1	many	.	TRBJ2-3	TGCAGTGCTAGAGACGGAACAGGAGGTACAGATACGCAGTATTTT	CSARDGTGGTDTQYF
TRBV20-1	many	TRBD2	TRBJ2-7	TGCAGCAATTGGCTAGCGGGAGTTCGGCACCCCTACGAGCAGTACTTC	CSNWLAGVRHPYEQYF
TRBV5-1	.	TRBD2	TRBJ2-7	TGCGCCAGCAGCGCCCCAACCAGGGCCCACGGGAGGGACGAGCAGTACTTC	CASSAPTRAHGRDEQYF
TRBV15	.	TRBD2	TRBJ2-7	TGTGCCACCAGCATTAGGTCAGGGACTAGCGGGGAGGAGCAGTACTTC	CATSIRSGTSGEEQYF
TRBV11-3	few	.	TRBJ2-3	TGTGCCAGCAGCCAGGACTCGGAGGCAGATACGCAGTATTTT	CASSQDSEADTQYF
TRBV20-1	many	TRBD1	TRBJ2-5	TGCAGTTGCATCTACGGTGGGACAGTGGAGACCCAGTACTTC	CSCIYGGTVETQYF
TRBV6-5	few	TRBD2	TRBJ2-7	TGTGCCAGCAGTTACGGACTAGCGGGGATTTACGAGCAGTACTTC	CASSYGLAGIYEQYF
TRBV7-8	many	.	TRBJ2-1	TGTGCCAGCACCAAGGGACTCCATGCCTACAATGAGCAGTTCTTC	CASTKGLHAYNEQFF
TRBV5-1	many	TRBD2	TRBJ2-7	TGCGCCAGCAGCAGGACTAGCGGGAGGGCCAACACGGTAGAGTACTTC	CASSRTSGRANTVEYF
TRBV28	many	TRBD1	TRBJ2-5	TGTGCCAGCAGAAGGACAGGGAGAGAGACCCAGTACTTC	CASRRTGRETQYF
TRBV10-3	few	.	TRBJ2-5	TGTGCCATCAGTGTGCGGGGGCTGAGAGAGACCCAGTACTTC	CAISVRGLRETQYF
TRBV7-6	.	TRBD2	TRBJ2-1	TGTGCCAGCAGCTTAGAAGCTAGCGGGGGGCATGGTGAGCAGTTCTTC	CASSLEASGGHGEQFF
TRBV2	.	.	TRBJ2-7	TGTGCCAGCAGTGATCAGACTCCACGCCTCTACGAGCAGTACTTC	CASSDQTPRLYEQYF
TRBV18	few	.	TRBJ1-1	TGTGCCAGCTCACCTTCGATAGGGAACGAAGCTTTCTTT	CASSPSIGNEAFF
TRBV20-1	.	.	TRBJ1-2	TGCAGTGCTAGTATTGGCTACACCTTC	CSASIGYTF
TRBV2	many	TRBD2	TRBJ2-1	TGTGCCAGCAGTACCGGACTAGTCGTAGGACTGTTCTTC	CASSTGLVVGLFF
TRBV7-2	many	.	TRBJ2-1	TGTGCCAGCCATAGACACCTCTACAATGAGCAGTTCTTC	CASHRHLYNEQFF
TRBV7-2	.	.	TRBJ2-4	TGTGCCAGCAGCTTAGGGCCTGAGGAGGGGGGCGCAGGTATAACCAAAAACATTCAGTACTTC	CASSLGPEEGGAGITKNIQYF
TRBV5-1	few	.	TRBJ1-1	TGCGCCAGCAGCTTGTTGGCGGGGACATCATGGAACACTGAAGCTTTCTTT	CASSLLAGTSWNTEAFF
TRBV6-1	.	.	TRBJ2-6	TGTGCCTCTCGCGGTGGCTCTGGGGCCAACGTCCTGACTTTC	CASRGGSGANVLTF
TRBV20-1	many	TRBD1	TRBJ2-2	TGCAGTGCTAGTAGGACAGGGAGCACCGGGGAGCTGTTTTTT	CSASRTGSTGELFF
TRBV19	few	.	TRBJ2-1	TGTGCCAGTACGGAGGGGAGGAGCTCCTACAATGAGCAGTTCTTC	CASTEGRSSYNEQFF
TRBV12-3/TRBV12-4	few	.	TRBJ2-5	TGTGCCAGCAGAACCCGTTTAGAAGAGACCCAGTACTTC	CASRTRLEETQYF
TRBV4-1	few	.	TRBJ1-5	TGCGCCAGCAGCCAAGGAGGGAGTCAGCCCCAGCATTTT	CASSQGGSQPQHF
TRBV3-1	few	.	TRBJ2-2	TGTGCCAGCAGCCTCGGGGGAGGGAACACCGGGGAGCTGTTTTTT	CASSLGGGNTGELFF
TRBV7-3	many	.	TRBJ2-1	TGTGCCAGCAGCTTAACGGGACTCCGTTACAATGAGCAGTTCTTC	CASSLTGLRYNEQFF
TRBV7-2	many	TRBD1	TRBJ1-6	TGTGCCAGCAGCCTACGGACAGGGAACTCACCCCTCCACTTT	CASSLRTGNSPLHF
TRBV27	many	TRBD1	TRBJ2-1	TGTGCCAGCAGTTTAGGGACCGGGACAGACTACAATGAGCAGTTCTTC	CASSLGTGTDYNEQFF
TRBV20-1	few	.	TRBJ2-7	TGCAGTGCGCGACAGGTCGAGCAGTACTTC	CSARQVEQYF